This T cell receptor (beta chain) is from a study of human T cells and chemical hapten exposure. Study at large: Minor volume differences among pooled libraries chiefly drove per-sample TCR yield variation.

A word on this clonotype: The antigen is unknown.

It was the library that attached unique molecular identifiers to individual cDNA molecules. Original data processing: Between about 20,000 and 750,000 TCRs appeared in each sample, and the median stood at 95,638. TCRdb processed the 5' RACE reads anew with MiXCR; each CDR3 protein has one entry. V and J calls and clone size were set by TCRdb, not the authors. The sample includes roughly 120,000 distinct CDR3 sequences, approximately 20% seen only once; the top ten take 2.8%. RNA extraction used unfractionated whole blood as the source of total RNA. CDR3 size: 16 residues. V lost 7 bases, J lost 9 bases, and 11 bases stayed unmatched. The germline CDR1 and CDR2 sequences are MDHEN and SYDVKM. Study results and limitations: Sensitization with DPC brought no change to TCRs above 1 in 1000 in frequency.

The TCR was taken from a human donor in good health. This chain uses TRBV28 with TRBJ2-1; TRBD2 aligns across 14 bases. The CDR3 DNA reads TGTGCCAGCAACCGACTAGCGGGAGGGCCGGGAGGTGAGCAGTTCTTC. As protein: CASNRLAGGPGGEQFF.